This TCR beta chain stems from a study of shared clonotypes between healthy human individuals. Profiled with immunoSEQ multiplex PCR; TCRdb holds only in-frame clones, not every one. The data contain more than 900,000 clones, 78% of them seen just once; the ten biggest clones take up roughly 0.65%. Trimming pared 3 bases from V and 5 bases from J, leaving 19 bases between. CDR3 length equals 16 residues. Germline V lookup: CDR1 SGHDN, CDR2 FVKESK. Sequencing used memory CD4+ T cells from PBMCs. As for subset: CD45RA-negative fraction. The clonotype comes from a man aged 18 to 35 in good health. Some clones in this sample may be carry-over from other donors' samples. The chain carries TRBV14 and TRBJ2-5, with D possibly matching TRBD2 (6 bases). The CDR3 coding sequence is TGTGCCAGCAGCCAGTCGGGACTGGTTAGGAGGGAGACCCAGTACTTC. Its protein is CASSQSGLVRRETQYF. Drawing the rest from reference TRBV14 and TRBJ2-5, the complete variable domain is EAGVTQFPSHSVIEKGQTVTLRCDPISGHDNLYWYRRVMGKEIKFLLHFVKESKQDESGMPNNRFLAERTGGTYSTLKVQPAELEDSGVYFCASSQSGLVRRETQYFGPGTRLLVL.